This T cell receptor beta chain was documented in a study of T cell repertoires in cytomegalovirus infection. The sample holds a few counts of this clonotype. The antigen remains unidentified. The CDR3 loop spans 12 amino acids. V was cut by 8 bases and J by 3 bases, with 10 bases left in between. TCRdb fed the reads into MiXCR, producing one record per CDR3 protein. The sample carries around 900,000 distinct CDR3 sequences, around 31% recorded once. The genes are TRBV12-3 or TRBV12-4 and TRBJ1-1; D is uncertain. The input for sequencing was cultured CD8+ T cells from PBMCs, taken from culture after CMV antigen stimulation. This TCR was sampled from a human donor in good health (CMV status not recorded). Some clones in this sample may be carry-over from other donors' samples. The CDR3 coding sequence is TGTGCCAGCGGGGTGGCGGACACTGAAGCTTTCTTT. The encoded protein is CASGVADTEAFF.